This entry lists 17 T cell receptor beta chains sequenced from one sample in a study of human T cells and chemical hapten exposure. Time point described: healthy volunteer bleed at 6 weeks. Whole blood, unfractionated, served as the material for total RNA extraction. TCRdb re-derived calls from the RACE reads in MiXCR, one entry per CDR3 protein. The table lists 75,000 to 80,000 distinct CDR3 sequences, over 6.5% of them singletons. What was sequenced was whole blood. The source of these receptors is a female donor in good health. Some clones in this sample may be carry-over from other donors' samples.

The V call is TRBV6-1, the J call TRBJ1-6, with TRBD1 as a possible D gene (5 bases). The V and J ends lost 10 bases and 8 bases respectively, with 12 bases between them. The CDR3 runs to 12 residues. Germline V gene lookup returns CDR1 MNHNS and CDR2 SASEGT. The CDR3 reads CATGIRDSPLHF. For the CDR3, the DNA is TGTGCCACAGGGATTAGGGATTCACCCCTCCACTTT.

This clonotype was detected only a few times. The chain combines TRBV12-3 or TRBV12-4 with TRBJ1-1; tentatively, D is TRBD1 (5 bases). There are 14 residues in the CDR3. V lost 4 bases, J lost 0 bases, and 9 bases lay in between. The CDR3 DNA reads as TGTGCCAGCAGTTACGACAGTTTGAACACTGAAGCTTTCTTT. Protein product: CASSYDSLNTEAFF.

This chain connects TRBV27 to TRBJ2-7; D ambiguous. This CDR3 spans 15 amino acids. V lost 2 bases and J 4 bases, leaving 15 bases between the germline ends. CDR1 is MNHEY and CDR2 is SMNVEV in the germline V gene (reference sequence). The CDR3 protein is CASSLGSPLLYEQYF. CDR3 DNA: TGTGCCAGCAGTTTAGGCAGTCCGCTCCTGTACGAGCAGTACTTC.

This clonotype was picked up a small number of times. The DNA for the CDR3 is TGTGCCACCAGCAGAGATCGGAGTGGGAGTTCACCCCTCCACTTT. It yields the protein CATSRDRSGSSPLHF. The V gene is TRBV15, the J gene TRBJ1-6; no firm D call. Germline CDR1 reads LNHNV; CDR2 reads YYDKDF (reference sequence). Trimming removed 0 bases at V and 9 bases at J, with 12 bases between. The CDR3 sequence is 15 residues long. The whole variable domain, remainder taken from reference TRBV15 and TRBJ1-6, is DAMVIQNPRYQVTQFGKPVTLSCSQTLNHNVMYWYQQKSSQAPKLLFHYYDKDFNNEADTPDNFQSRRPNTSFCFLDIRSPGLGDTAMYLCATSRDRSGSSPLHFGNGTRLTVT.

The V gene is TRBV2, the J gene TRBJ1-1; no clear D gene. Between the trimmed V and J ends, which lost 7 bases and 6 bases, there was a span of 21 bases. Per germline, CDR1 SNHLY and CDR2 FYNNEI. The CDR3 loop spans 15 amino acids. This chain's CDR3 is CASNSPARWVAEAFF. In nucleotides, the CDR3 is TGTGCCAGCAACTCCCCGGCACGGTGGGTAGCTGAAGCTTTCTTT.

There are many counts of this clonotype. The chain has TRBV20-1 and TRBJ2-3; a weak D match, TRBD1 (5 bases). Germline CDR1 is DFQATT and CDR2 is SNEGSKA (reference sequence). The ends were cut back, 1 base at V and 4 bases at J, with 24 bases in the middle. The length of the CDR3 is 18 residues. DNA for the CDR3: TGCAGTGCTAGAGTCCAGAATGGGGCCGGTCTGAGTCCAGATACGCAGTATTTT. Protein product: CSARVQNGAGLSPDTQYF.

This clonotype was found a few times. V is TRBV7-9 and J is TRBJ2-7, with a tentative D call TRBD2 (6 bases). V was cut by 1 base and J by 5 bases, with 15 bases left in between. Germline CDR1 is SEHNR and CDR2 is FQNEAQ (reference sequence). There are 15 residues in the CDR3. The CDR3 nucleotides read TGTGCCAGCAGCTTAGGCGGGGCAGGGACTGACGAGCAGTACTTC. Translated: CASSLGGAGTDEQYF.

This clonotype was observed many times. The chain carries TRBV20-1 and TRBJ1-4; no firm D call. Trimming took off 5 bases at V and 3 bases at J, with 10 bases between the two ends. This CDR3 spans 13 amino acids. CDR1 is DFQATT, CDR2 SNEGSKA, per germline (reference sequence). CDR3 DNA sequence: TGCAGTGCTCTGTGGGGAGCTAATGAAAAACTGTTTTTT. Its translation: CSALWGANEKLFF.

The chain has TRBV5-1 and TRBJ1-1; D is possibly TRBD1 (5 bases). V shed 1 base and J shed 4 bases, with 11 bases lying between them. The germline V gene has CDR1 SGHRS and CDR2 YFSETQ. The CDR3 sequence is 14 residues long. CDR3 residues: CASSLYDQGTEAFF. The CDR3 nucleotides read TGCGCCAGCAGCTTGTATGATCAGGGCACTGAAGCTTTCTTT.

This clonotype was counted ten times or more. This chain connects TRBV4-2 to TRBJ1-1; no clear D gene. V dropped 0 bases and J dropped 6 bases, with 8 bases sitting between them. Germline V lookup: CDR1 LGHNA, CDR2 YNFKEQ. The CDR3 runs to 13 residues. This CDR3 is CASSQDDNPEAFF. CDR3 bases: TGTGCCAGCAGCCAAGATGACAATCCTGAAGCTTTCTTT.

The table lists this clonotype with many counts. The CDR3 nucleotides read TGTGCCAGCAGCTTACGTGGGACCGGTGAAGCTTTCTTT. It is translated as CASSLRGTGEAFF. This chain connects TRBV7-2 to TRBJ1-1, with D maybe TRBD1 (5 bases). Trimming stripped 2 bases from V and 7 bases from J, with 11 bases between. Germline-derived CDR1 and CDR2 are SGHTA and FQGNSA. CDR3 length: 13 residues. Looking up the rest from reference TRBV7-2 and TRBJ1-1 gives the full variable domain: GAGVSQSPSNKVTEKGKDVELRCDPISGHTALYWYRQSLGQGLEFLIYFQGNSAPDKSGLPSDRFSAERTGGSVSTLTIQRTQQEDSAVYLCASSLRGTGEAFFGQGTRLTVV.

This clonotype was recorded many times. This chain links TRBV6-5 with TRBJ1-4; no clear D. The CDR3 runs 12 residues. Germline CDR1 reads MNHEY; CDR2 reads SVGAGI. V lost 7 bases to trimming and J lost 5 bases, with 8 bases between them. The CDR3 is CASKKPNEKLFF. The CDR3, as DNA: TGTGCCAGCAAAAAGCCGAATGAAAAACTGTTTTTT.

This sequence joins TRBV6-1 and TRBJ1-1, with D perhaps matching TRBD1 (6 bases). The CDR3 extends over 17 amino acids. V was shortened by 2 bases and J by 6 bases, with 22 bases between the two germline ends. CDR1 MNHNS and CDR2 SASEGT come from the germline V gene. The CDR3 nucleotides are TGTGCCAGCAGTGAACGGGCAGGGGCTGGTTCTACGGCTGAAGCTTTCTTT. Translation gives CASSERAGAGSTAEAFF.

The V call is TRBV6-5, the J call TRBJ2-3, with D perhaps TRBD1 or TRBD2 (5 bases each). Germline CDR1 MNHEY, CDR2 SVGAGI. V was trimmed by 4 bases and J by 0 bases, leaving 8 bases between them. CDR3 size: 14 residues. CDR3 region: CASSSRGSTDTQYF. The DNA of the CDR3 is TGTGCCAGCAGTTCCCGGGGCAGCACAGATACGCAGTATTTT.

This clonotype came up a few times. This sequence joins TRBV14 and TRBJ1-1; 7 bases map to TRBD1. CDR3 length equals 15 residues. With V trimmed by 2 bases and J by 1 base, 4 bases remained unmatched. Germline V lookup: CDR1 SGHDN, CDR2 FVKESK. This CDR3 reads CASSQIRTGNTEAFF. The CDR3 bases are TGTGCCAGCAGCCAAATTAGGACAGGGAACACTGAAGCTTTCTTT.

This clonotype was observed many times. J is TRBJ2-6 and V is TRBV6-5; perhaps TRBD1 as D (5 bases). Germline-derived CDR1 and CDR2 are MNHEY and SVGAGI. The V end was cut by 2 bases, the J end by 0 bases, with 20 bases between. The CDR3 runs to 20 residues. The CDR3 bases are TGTGCCAGCAGTTACAGGTCCTACAGGCAGGGTGACTCTGGGGCCAACGTCCTGACTTTC. Translated: CASSYRSYRQGDSGANVLTF.

The table lists this clonotype with many counts. The V gene is TRBV7-2, the J gene TRBJ2-7, with 9 nucleotides matching TRBD2. The CDR3 covers 16 residues. J gave up 4 bases and V 4 bases, and 11 bases lay outside the gene matches. Germline values: CDR1 SGHTA, CDR2 FQGNSA. CDR3 sequence (DNA): TGTGCCAGCAGCTCGTCTTTGGCTAGCGGGGTGTACGAGCAGTACTTC. Protein sequence: CASSSSLASGVYEQYF.